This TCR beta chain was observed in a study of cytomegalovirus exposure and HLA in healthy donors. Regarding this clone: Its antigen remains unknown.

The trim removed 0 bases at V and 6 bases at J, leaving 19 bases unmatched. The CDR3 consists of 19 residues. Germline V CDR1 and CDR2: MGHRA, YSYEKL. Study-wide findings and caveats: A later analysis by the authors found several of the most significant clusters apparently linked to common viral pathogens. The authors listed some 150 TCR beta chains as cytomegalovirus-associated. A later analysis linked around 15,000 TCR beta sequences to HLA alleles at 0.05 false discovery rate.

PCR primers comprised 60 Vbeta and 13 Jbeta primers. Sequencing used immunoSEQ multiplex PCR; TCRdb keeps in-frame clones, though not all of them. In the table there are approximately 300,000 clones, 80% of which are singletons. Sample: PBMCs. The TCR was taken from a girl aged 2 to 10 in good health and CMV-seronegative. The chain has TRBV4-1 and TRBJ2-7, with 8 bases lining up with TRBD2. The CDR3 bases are TGCGCCAGCAGCCAAGATTGGGAGTTCTGGCGGGGGGCCAGGGGCGAGCAGTACTTC. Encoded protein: CASSQDWEFWRGARGEQYF.